Only one count was recorded for the clone carrying this T cell receptor beta chain. This sample was taken from a study of CD8+ T cells in alopecia areata. Samples from alopecia areata patients were lesional scalp punch biopsies and peripheral blood. After isolation, RNA underwent reverse transcription to generate cDNA as the sequencing template. Sequencing used immunoSEQ multiplex PCR; TCRdb keeps in-frame clones, though not all of them. The sample carries 15,000 to 17,000 clones, 60% recorded once. The length of the CDR3 is 16 residues. Germline values: CDR1 GTSNPN, CDR2 SVGIG (reference sequence). V gave up 0 bases and J gave up 2 bases, with 14 bases separating them.

The receptor was derived from a human donor with alopecia areata. Input material: skin. V usage is TRBV30 and J usage is TRBJ2-1; the D is unclear. The CDR3 DNA is TGTGCCTGGAGTGTTCTCGGCGGAATCGCCTACAATGAGCAGTTCTTC. This encodes CAWSVLGGIAYNEQFF.